A single sample gave rise to the 10 T cell receptor beta chains below, sequenced in a study of OX40 agonist ivuxolimab in advanced cancers. Clones were read by immunoSEQ multiplex PCR, and TCRdb kept only the in-frame ones, dropping some. Among around 69,000 clones listed, almost 90% were seen once. The material was CD4+ or CD8+ T cells sorted from blood, obtained in a trial of the OX40 agonist ivuxolimab. These TCRs come from an adult with an advanced solid tumor such as melanoma, head and neck, liver or kidney cancer.

A few counts support this clone. The chain uses TRBV27 and TRBJ2-3; D perhaps matches TRBD1 (6 bases). Trimming stripped 4 bases from V and 2 bases from J, with 16 bases between. Germline V gene sequence: CDR1 MNHEY, CDR2 SMNVEV (reference sequence). CDR3 length equals 16 residues. CDR3 coding DNA: TGTGCCAGCAGTTCCCAGGGGCAGGGAACCACAGATACGCAGTATTTT. Translating it yields CASSSQGQGTTDTQYF.

This clone occurred once. The J gene is TRBJ2-5, the V gene TRBV11-3, with a possible D match to TRBD2 (5 bases). Between the trimmed V and J ends, which lost 0 bases and 0 bases, there was a span of 8 bases. The germline CDR1 and CDR2 sequences are SGHNT and YENEEA. The CDR3 spans 15 residues. The CDR3 sequence: CASSLDREYQETQYF. The CDR3 DNA follows: TGTGCCAGCAGCTTAGATAGGGAGTACCAAGAGACCCAGTACTTC.

This clone has a handful of counts. V gene TRBV19 combines with J gene TRBJ2-1; D might be TRBD2 (6 bases). V was pared by 7 bases and J by 0 bases, with 10 bases between. The CDR3 runs to 14 residues. The V gene's germline CDR1 is LNHDA and CDR2 SQIVND (reference sequence). As DNA, the CDR3 is TGTGCCAGTAAGTCGGAGGGCTCCTACAATGAGCAGTTCTTC. It codes for CASKSEGSYNEQFF.

The chain links TRBV14 to TRBJ2-2; the D call may be TRBD1 or TRBD2 (5 bases each). Germline V lookup: CDR1 SGHDN, CDR2 FVKESK. CDR3 length: 17 amino acids. V lost 2 bases to trimming and J lost 0 bases, with 13 bases between them. The CDR3 reads CASSQLRGRPNTGELFF. CDR3 DNA sequence: TGTGCCAGCAGCCAATTAAGGGGACGGCCGAACACCGGGGAGCTGTTTTTT.

V gene TRBV7-9 combines with J gene TRBJ1-1; no clear D gene. Germline CDR1 reads SEHNR; CDR2 reads FQNEAQ (reference sequence). The CDR3 is 13 amino acids. Trimming removed 5 bases at V and 1 base at J, with 8 bases between. DNA of the CDR3: TGTGCCAGCAGCCCTCCAACGAACACTGAAGCTTTCTTT. Translation gives CASSPPTNTEAFF.

The chain employs TRBV5-1 and TRBJ1-2, with 10 bases matching TRBD1. CDR3 length: 16 amino acids. V was clipped by 4 bases and J by 4 bases; unmatched bases: 10. Germline V CDR1 and CDR2: SGHRS, YFSETQ. CDR3 amino acids: CASSPDRGSLSYGYTF. Here the CDR3 DNA reads TGCGCCAGCAGCCCGGACAGGGGGAGCCTATCCTATGGCTACACCTTC.

The rearrangement links TRBV10-2 to TRBJ2-3; D is unclear. The ends were cut back, 2 bases at V and 8 bases at J, with 8 bases in the middle. CDR1 and CDR2 from the germline V gene are WSHSY and SAAADI. The CDR3 totals 12 residues. Written as DNA, the CDR3 is TGCGCCAGCAGTGAGGGGGTGGGTACGCAGTATTTT. Translating it yields CASSEGVGTQYF.

The CDR3 protein is CASIPAGTAKNIQYF. CDR3 nucleotides: TGTGCCAGCATTCCAGCGGGGACGGCCAAAAACATTCAGTACTTC. The chain has TRBV11-3 and TRBJ2-4; 7 bases map to TRBD2. The CDR3 consists of 15 residues. V shed 7 bases and J 1 base; nucleotides not matched to a gene: 7. Germline CDR1 SGHNT, CDR2 YENEEA.

DNA for the CDR3: TGTGCCTGGAGCGGTAGTTCACCCCTCCACTTT. Encoded protein: CAWSGSSPLHF. This rearrangement joins TRBV30 to TRBJ1-6, with D hard to call. V was trimmed by 3 bases and J by 9 bases, leaving 6 bases between them. The CDR3 is 11 residues long. Germline V gene data show CDR1 as GTSNPN and CDR2 as SVGIG (reference sequence). Complete variable domain (other parts from reference TRBV30 and TRBJ1-6): SQTIHQWPATLVQPVGSPLSLECTVEGTSNPNLYWYRQAAGRGLQLLFYSVGIGQISSEVPQNLSASRPQDRQFILSSKKLLLSDSGFYLCAWSGSSPLHFGNGTRLTVT.

V gene TRBV28 combines with J gene TRBJ2-3, with a tentative D call TRBD2 (5 bases). The CDR3 runs 17 residues. The V end was cut by 5 bases, the J end by 0 bases, with 18 bases between. Germline V CDR1 and CDR2: MDHEN, SYDVKM. CDR3 residues: CASSPPGLGPSTDTQYF. Here the CDR3 DNA reads TGTGCCAGCAGTCCCCCGGGGTTAGGGCCTAGCACAGATACGCAGTATTTT.